Detailed here is one TCR beta chain. Antigen: not known. The V end lost 2 bases, the J end lost 3 bases, and 11 bases lay between the germline ends. The CDR3 has 15 residues. Germline V lookup: CDR1 SNHLY, CDR2 FYNNEI. Each donor's status was that of a healthy bone marrow donor. The sample comes from a study of cytomegalovirus exposure and HLA in healthy donors. Study observations and caveats: Presence/absence comparisons presumed near-even sequencing depth among donors.

The primer mix had 60 Vbeta and 13 Jbeta primers. The protocol was immunoSEQ multiplex PCR, while the TCRdb copy is restricted to in-frame clones and leaves out a portion. The sample lists tens of thousands of clones, about 73% occurring once. Sequencing input: PBMCs. This receptor was identified in a woman aged 45-65 years in good health and CMV-seropositive. The chain links TRBV2 to TRBJ2-1; tentatively, D is TRBD2 (5 bases). As DNA, the CDR3 is TGTGCCAGCAGTGAAATCAGCGGAAACTACAATGAGCAGTTCTTC. It is translated as CASSEISGNYNEQFF.